These 27 T cell receptor beta chains were sequenced from one sample in a study of blood T cell dynamics during melanoma immunotherapy (TCRdb year 2020). Library construction relied on the immunoSEQ multiplex PCR assay. Imported from immuneACCESS, the table was reduced by TCRdb to in-frame sequences with V and J called. These copies leave out some clones; in studies compared against another copy, an unresolved V gene accounts for under half, and the cause of the remainder is not known. For this sample there are about 16,000 clones; roughly 90% appear just once. The ten largest clones capture 1.5% to 2% of the sample. The sample's time point label, decoded: pre-treatment baseline. The starting material was blood, obtained from a patient treated with checkpoint blockade. The receptors were gathered from a human donor with melanoma.

The chain uses TRBV7-9 and TRBJ2-1, with 8 bases matching TRBD2. Germline V gives CDR1 SEHNR, CDR2 FQNEAQ (reference sequence). The V gene end was trimmed by 4 bases and the J gene end by 3 bases; junction bases not matched to a gene: 5. The CDR3 has 15 residues. CDR3 sequence (DNA): TGTGCCAGCAGCTACGGGGGACTAGACTACAATGAGCAGTTCTTC. Translation gives CASSYGGLDYNEQFF.

In this sample, this clone turned up once. This chain connects TRBV30 to TRBJ2-6, with D possibly being TRBD2 (6 bases). This CDR3 region has 14 residues. Trimming removed 4 bases at V and 2 bases at J, with 9 bases between. Per the germline V gene, CDR1 is GTSNPN and CDR2 is SVGIG (reference sequence). The CDR3 region is CAWNWGAGANVLTF. The DNA for the CDR3 is TGTGCCTGGAATTGGGGGGCTGGGGCCAACGTCCTGACTTTC.

The gene calls are TRBV7-9 and TRBJ2-7; no clear D. There are 14 residues in the CDR3. Germline V CDR1 and CDR2: SEHNR, FQNEAQ (reference sequence). Trimming took off 3 bases at V and 4 bases at J, with 13 bases between the two ends. This CDR3 reads CASSLGKLGYEQYF. CDR3 nucleotide sequence: TGTGCCAGCAGCTTGGGTAAATTGGGGTACGAGCAGTACTTC.

The CDR3 loop reads CASSTDRVGEAFF. CDR3 DNA: TGTGCCAGCAGCACCGACAGGGTGGGTGAAGCTTTCTTT. This chain joins TRBV11-1 and TRBJ1-1, with 7 bases fitting TRBD1. The germline V gene encodes CDR1 SGHAT and CDR2 FQDESV (reference sequence). V shed 5 bases, J shed 7 bases, and the junction held 7 bases outside the gene matches. This CDR3 is 13 amino acids long.

This sequence joins TRBV7-9 and TRBJ2-2; no definite D call. V was pared by 1 base and J by 5 bases, with 2 bases between. The length of the CDR3 is 12 residues. From germline, CDR1 is SEHNR and CDR2 FQNEAQ (reference sequence). The CDR3 DNA reads as TGTGCCAGCAGCTTAGTTACCGGGGAGCTGTTTTTT. Translation: CASSLVTGELFF.

The chain employs TRBV5-5 and TRBJ2-7; possible D gene TRBD1, 6 bases. The germline V gene has CDR1 SGHKS and CDR2 YYEKEE (reference sequence). V lost 0 bases to trimming and J lost 2 bases, with 18 bases between them. CDR3 length: 17 amino acids. CDR3 nucleotide sequence: TGTGCCAGCAGCTTGGGGGCGGCCAGGGGATATACCTACGAGCAGTACTTC. The encoded protein is CASSLGAARGYTYEQYF.

The chain couples TRBV5-5 to TRBJ1-5, with D possibly TRBD1 on 6 matching bases. V dropped 2 bases and J dropped 6 bases, with 9 bases sitting between them. Germline V gives CDR1 SGHKS, CDR2 YYEKEE (reference sequence). This CDR3 comprises 13 residues. The CDR3 loop is CASSFGGGQPQHF. The CDR3 DNA reads TGTGCCAGCAGCTTTGGGGGCGGTCAGCCCCAGCATTTT. Drawing the rest from reference TRBV5-5 and TRBJ1-5, the complete variable domain is DAGVTQSPTHLIKTRGQQVTLRCSPISGHKSVSWYQQVLGQGPQFIFQYYEKEERGRGNFPDRFSARQFPNYSSELNVNALLLGDSALYLCASSFGGGQPQHFGDGTRLSIL.

This chain connects TRBV4-3 to TRBJ1-2; D is possibly TRBD1 (5 bases). Germline V gene data show CDR1 as LGHNA and CDR2 as YSLEER. The CDR3 spans 15 residues. V shed 2 bases and J shed 2 bases, with 12 bases lying between them. CDR3 amino acids: CASSQYSGENYGYTF. Here the CDR3 DNA reads TGCGCCAGCAGCCAATATTCGGGGGAGAACTATGGCTACACCTTC.

The count of this clone is one. This chain joins TRBV5-6 and TRBJ2-7, with TRBD1 identical over 7 bases. This CDR3 is 14 amino acids long. The V gene's germline CDR1 is SGHDT and CDR2 YYEEEE. The J segment lost 2 bases and the V segment lost 3 bases, leaving 5 bases of the junction unmatched. Written as DNA, the CDR3 is TGTGCCAGCAGCTATACAGGGGCCGCCTACGAGCAGTACTTC. This encodes CASSYTGAAYEQYF.

The gene calls are TRBV5-6 and TRBJ1-4, with D perhaps TRBD1 (5 bases). The CDR3 runs 16 residues. V lost 4 bases to trimming and J lost 8 bases, with 21 bases between them. Germline V gives CDR1 SGHDT, CDR2 YYEEEE. CDR3: CASSVRSRAGWEKLFF. As DNA, the CDR3 is TGTGCCAGCAGCGTCAGATCCAGGGCTGGTTGGGAAAAACTGTTTTTT.

The chain uses TRBV11-2 and TRBJ2-1; D is possibly TRBD1 (6 bases). Germline CDR1 SGHAT, CDR2 FQNNGV. Trimming left V 6 bases short and J 9 bases short, with 18 bases between. The CDR3 spans 14 residues. The DNA for the CDR3 is TGTGCCAGCAGGTCTCTAGGGGGTGATGGTGAGCAGTTCTTC. This gives the protein CASRSLGGDGEQFF.

CDR3 sequence reads: CASSQVPNSGQGTQYF. The CDR3 nucleotides read TGCGCCAGCAGCCAAGTTCCGAACAGTGGCCAGGGTACGCAGTATTTT. The chain carries TRBV4-1 and TRBJ2-3; a weak D match, TRBD1 (5 bases). The CDR3 consists of 16 residues. With 1 base removed from V and 8 bases from J, the gap between germline ends came to 19 bases. Germline V gene sequence: CDR1 MGHRA, CDR2 YSYEKL.

This rearrangement joins TRBV5-8 to TRBJ2-3; 10 nucleotides line up with TRBD2. The germline V gene encodes CDR1 SGHTS and CDR2 YDEGEE. The CDR3 sequence is 18 residues long. V shed 2 bases and J 5 bases; nucleotides not matched to a gene: 14. The CDR3 is CASSFRSGRTSGEDTQYF. The CDR3 bases are TGTGCCAGCAGCTTCCGGTCTGGACGTACTAGCGGGGAAGATACGCAGTATTTT.

The chain employs TRBV7-6 and TRBJ2-7, with TRBD2 identical over 12 bases. The CDR3 loop spans 15 amino acids. The J segment lost 7 bases and the V segment lost 5 bases, leaving 9 bases of the junction unmatched. Germline CDR1 and CDR2: SGHVS and FNYEAQ. CDR3 sequence: CASSPTSGSRLEQYF. The CDR3 DNA sequence: TGTGCCAGCAGCCCGACTAGCGGGAGCCGACTGGAGCAGTACTTC.

J is TRBJ1-4 and V is TRBV5-1; D is ambiguous. The CDR3 is made up of 14 amino acids. The V gene lost 4 bases and the J gene lost 1 base, with 8 bases spanning the gap. Per the germline V gene, CDR1 is SGHRS and CDR2 is YFSETQ. The CDR3 spells CASSPEGTNEKLFF. The DNA of the CDR3 is TGCGCCAGCAGCCCGGAGGGAACTAATGAAAAACTGTTTTTT.

V and J are TRBV2 and TRBJ2-2; 7 bases match TRBD1. The CDR3 spans 15 residues. The ends lost 8 bases at V and 4 bases at J; junction bases unmatched: 10. Per germline, CDR1 SNHLY and CDR2 FYNNEI. The chain's CDR3 is CASGRDRAFTGELFF. The CDR3 DNA sequence: TGTGCCAGCGGCCGGGACAGAGCCTTCACCGGGGAGCTGTTTTTT.

The chain recombines TRBV2 with TRBJ1-2, with D unresolved. Trimming cost V 6 bases and J 4 bases, with 6 bases left between them. The CDR3 length is 11 residues. Germline assignment: CDR1 SNHLY and CDR2 FYNNEI. CDR3 in amino acids: CASSQSYGYTF. The CDR3 nucleotides are TGTGCCAGCAGCCAGAGCTATGGCTACACCTTC.

The chain links TRBV5-5 to TRBJ1-2; D is uncertain. This CDR3 is 16 amino acids long. Trimming removed 2 bases from V and 0 bases from J, with 14 bases in between. Germline V gene lookup returns CDR1 SGHKS and CDR2 YYEKEE (reference sequence). The CDR3, as DNA: TGTGCCAGCAGCTTTGGAGGACGGGAAGCTAACTATGGCTACACCTTC. This encodes CASSFGGREANYGYTF.

The chain uses TRBV19 and TRBJ1-5; no firm D call. Germline loops: CDR1 LNHDA, CDR2 SQIVND (reference sequence). The germline V and J ends were trimmed by 6 bases and 3 bases, with 12 bases remaining between them. This CDR3 is built from 14 residues. In nucleotides, the CDR3 is TGTGCCAGTAGGACCCAACACCTCAATCAGCCCCAGCATTTT. Amino acids: CASRTQHLNQPQHF. Combining the CDR3 with reference TRBV19 and TRBJ1-5 gives the whole variable domain DGGITQSPKYLFRKEGQNVTLSCEQNLNHDAMYWYRQDPGQGLRLIYYSQIVNDFQKGDIAEGYSVSREKKESFPLTVTSAQKNPTAFYLCASRTQHLNQPQHFGDGTRLSIL.

The chain carries TRBV30 and TRBJ1-2; perhaps TRBD1 as D (6 bases). Trimming took off 0 bases at V and 4 bases at J, with 9 bases between the two ends. This CDR3 has 13 amino acids. Germline V lookup: CDR1 GTSNPN, CDR2 SVGIG (reference sequence). The CDR3: CAWSVRRGYGYTF. The CDR3 nucleotides read TGTGCCTGGAGTGTACGCAGGGGCTATGGCTACACCTTC.

This sequence joins TRBV4-2 and TRBJ2-7, with 8 bases lining up with TRBD2. The V gene end was trimmed by 0 bases and the J gene end by 9 bases; junction bases not matched to a gene: 10. The CDR3 loop spans 15 amino acids. Germline-derived CDR1 and CDR2 are LGHNA and YNFKEQ. The CDR3 DNA follows: TGTGCCAGCAGCCAAGAAGGGCTAGCGGGTGTCGCGCAGTACTTC. This translates into CASSQEGLAGVAQYF.

The chain recombines TRBV5-4 with TRBJ2-3; the D is unclear. CDR1 SGHNT and CDR2 YYREEE come from the germline V gene (reference sequence). CDR3 length equals 12 residues. V lost 7 bases and J 2 bases, leaving 8 bases between the germline ends. The CDR3 region has the DNA TGTGCCAGCCGGATTGACACAGATACGCAGTATTTT. It specifies CASRIDTDTQYF.

CDR3 in amino acids: CASSEINGDQPQHF. CDR3 in DNA: TGTGCCAGCAGTGAAATAAACGGGGATCAGCCCCAGCATTTT. The chain employs TRBV25-1 and TRBJ1-5; D gene unclear. Germline-derived CDR1 and CDR2 are MGHDK and SYGVNS. The CDR3 covers 14 residues. V was clipped by 2 bases and J by 5 bases, with 10 bases between them.

The CDR3 nucleotides read TGTGCCAGCTCACCCATGGGCAATGAGCAGTTCTTC. Protein sequence: CASSPMGNEQFF. The chain is built from TRBV18 and TRBJ2-1; D unclear. Trimming removed 3 bases from V and 6 bases from J, with 6 bases in between. CDR1 and CDR2 from the germline V gene are KGHSH and LQKENI. The CDR3 runs 12 residues. The complete variable domain, with remaining parts taken from reference TRBV18 and TRBJ2-1, reads NAGVMQNPRHLVRRRGQEARLRCSPMKGHSHVYWYRQLPEEGLKFMVYLQKENIIDESGMPKERFSAEFPKEGPSILRIQQVVRGDSAAYFCASSPMGNEQFFGPGTRLTVL.

The CDR3 nucleotides are TGTGCCAGCAGCTTGGAGATTGGTGGATATACGCAGTATTTT. This translates into CASSLEIGGYTQYF. The chain couples TRBV5-8 to TRBJ2-3; D is unclear. The CDR3 consists of 14 residues. V lost 0 bases and J 7 bases, leaving 12 bases between the germline ends. The germline V gene encodes CDR1 SGHTS and CDR2 YDEGEE.

J is TRBJ1-5 and V is TRBV7-2; D not resolved. Trimming removed 3 bases from V and 7 bases from J, with 13 bases in between. The CDR3 has 14 residues. In germline, CDR1 is SGHTA, CDR2 FQGNSA. The CDR3 coding sequence is TGTGCCAGCAGCTTCGGGTTGGAAGGCCAGCCCCAGCATTTT. It yields the protein CASSFGLEGQPQHF.

The rearrangement links TRBV6-6 to TRBJ2-7, with D possibly TRBD2 on 7 matching bases. The CDR3 has 15 amino acids. Trimming shortened V by 2 bases and J by 1 base, and 12 bases separated the two germline ends. In germline, CDR1 is MNHNY, CDR2 SVGAGI (reference sequence). The CDR3 protein is CASSYGAGASYEQYF. The CDR3 DNA is TGTGCCAGCAGTTACGGGGCGGGGGCGTCCTACGAGCAGTACTTC.